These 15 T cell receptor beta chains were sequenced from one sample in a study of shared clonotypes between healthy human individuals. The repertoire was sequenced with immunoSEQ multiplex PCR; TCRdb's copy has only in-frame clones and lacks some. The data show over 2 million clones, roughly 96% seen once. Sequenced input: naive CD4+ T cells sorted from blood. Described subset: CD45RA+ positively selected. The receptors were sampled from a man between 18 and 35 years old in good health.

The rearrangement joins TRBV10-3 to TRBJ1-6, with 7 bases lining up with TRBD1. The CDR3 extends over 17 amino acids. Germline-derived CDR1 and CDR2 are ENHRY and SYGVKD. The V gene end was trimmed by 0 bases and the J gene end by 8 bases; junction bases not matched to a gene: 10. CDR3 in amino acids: CAISESGKGAGDSPLHF. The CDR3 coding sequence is TGTGCCATCAGTGAGTCGGGAAAGGGGGCGGGAGATTCACCCCTCCACTTT.

The CDR3 loop reads CASSLGVAGGSAGELFF. In nucleotides, the CDR3 is TGTGCCAGCAGCTTGGGAGTAGCGGGAGGGAGCGCCGGGGAGCTGTTTTTT. The chain combines TRBV7-9 with TRBJ2-2, with 11 positions matching TRBD2. The CDR3 runs 17 residues. V was clipped by 3 bases and J by 6 bases; unmatched bases: 9. Germline V lookup: CDR1 SEHNR, CDR2 FQNEAQ (reference sequence). Using reference TRBV7-9 and TRBJ2-2 for the parts outside the CDR3, the full variable domain is DTGVSQNPRHKITKRGQNVTFRCDPISEHNRLYWYRQTLGQGPEFLTYFQNEAQLEKSRLLSDRFSAERPKGSFSTLEIQRTEQGDSAMYLCASSLGVAGGSAGELFFGEGSRLTVL.

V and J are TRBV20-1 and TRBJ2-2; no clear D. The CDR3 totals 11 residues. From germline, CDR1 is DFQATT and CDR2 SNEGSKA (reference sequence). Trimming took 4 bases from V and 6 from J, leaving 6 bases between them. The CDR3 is CSAKVAGELFF. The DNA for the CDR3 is TGCAGTGCTAAAGTGGCCGGGGAGCTGTTTTTT.

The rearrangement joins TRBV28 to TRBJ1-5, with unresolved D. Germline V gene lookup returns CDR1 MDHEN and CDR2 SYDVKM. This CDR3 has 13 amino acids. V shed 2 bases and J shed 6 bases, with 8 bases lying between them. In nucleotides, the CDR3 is TGTGCCAGCAGTTTAGTCCAGAGTCAGCCCCAGCATTTT. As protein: CASSLVQSQPQHF.

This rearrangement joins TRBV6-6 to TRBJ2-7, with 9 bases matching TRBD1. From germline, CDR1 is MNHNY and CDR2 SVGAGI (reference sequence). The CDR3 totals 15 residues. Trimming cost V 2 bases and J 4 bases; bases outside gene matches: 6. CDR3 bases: TGTGCCAGCAGTTACGGGACAGGGACTGTATACGAGCAGTACTTC. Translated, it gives CASSYGTGTVYEQYF.

CDR3 protein: CALKGAKNEKLFF. CDR3 in DNA: TGTGCCTTAAAGGGGGCTAAAAATGAAAAACTGTTTTTT. The V gene is TRBV30, the J gene TRBJ1-4, with TRBD1 identical over 7 bases. Unmatched junction bases numbered 7, after V lost 7 bases and J lost 5 bases. The length of the CDR3 is 13 residues. Germline CDR1 is GTSNPN and CDR2 is SVGIG (reference sequence).

As DNA, the CDR3 is TGTGCCAGCAGCTGGACAAACCAAGAGACCCAGTACTTC. This encodes CASSWTNQETQYF. The chain has TRBV11-2 and TRBJ2-5; maybe TRBD1 (5 bases). The V gene lost 4 bases and the J gene lost 0 bases, with 6 bases spanning the gap. This CDR3 has 13 residues. Germline V gene sequence: CDR1 SGHAT, CDR2 FQNNGV.

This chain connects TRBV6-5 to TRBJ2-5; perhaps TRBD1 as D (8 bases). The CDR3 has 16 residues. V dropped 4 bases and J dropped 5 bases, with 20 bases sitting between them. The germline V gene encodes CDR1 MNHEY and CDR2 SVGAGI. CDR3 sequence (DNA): TGTGCCAGCAGTTTATGGACAGGGAGGGTTGGGGAGACCCAGTACTTC. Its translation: CASSLWTGRVGETQYF.

CDR3 sequence: CASSAGNGLAGDEQFF. CDR3 nucleotides: TGTGCCAGCAGCGCAGGTAACGGACTAGCGGGAGATGAGCAGTTCTTC. The V call is TRBV9, the J call TRBJ2-1; 13 bases match TRBD2. Germline CDR1 SGDLS, CDR2 YYNGEE. J gave up 8 bases and V 3 bases, and 8 bases lay outside the gene matches. CDR3 size: 16 residues.

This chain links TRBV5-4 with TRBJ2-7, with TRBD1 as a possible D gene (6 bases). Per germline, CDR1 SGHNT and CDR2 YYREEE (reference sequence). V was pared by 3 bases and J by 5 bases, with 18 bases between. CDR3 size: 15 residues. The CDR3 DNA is TGTGCCAGCAGCTCAACCGACAGGCAGGTGAACGAGCAGTACTTC. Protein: CASSSTDRQVNEQYF.

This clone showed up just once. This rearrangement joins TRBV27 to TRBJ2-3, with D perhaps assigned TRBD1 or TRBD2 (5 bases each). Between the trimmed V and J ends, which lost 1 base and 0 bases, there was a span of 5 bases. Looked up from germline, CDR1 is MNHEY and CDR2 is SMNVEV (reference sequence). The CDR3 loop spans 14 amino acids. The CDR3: CASSLWGSTDTQYF. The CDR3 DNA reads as TGTGCCAGCAGTTTATGGGGGAGCACAGATACGCAGTATTTT.

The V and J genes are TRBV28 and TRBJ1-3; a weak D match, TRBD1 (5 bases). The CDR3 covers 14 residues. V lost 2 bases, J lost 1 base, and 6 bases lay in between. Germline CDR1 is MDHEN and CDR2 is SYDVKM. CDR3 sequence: CASSLAGSGNTIYF. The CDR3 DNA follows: TGTGCCAGCAGTTTAGCAGGGTCTGGAAACACCATATATTTT.

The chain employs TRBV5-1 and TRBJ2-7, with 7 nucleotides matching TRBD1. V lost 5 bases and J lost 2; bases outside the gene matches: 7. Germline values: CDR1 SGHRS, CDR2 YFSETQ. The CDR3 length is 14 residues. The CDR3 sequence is CASSFTGEAYEQYF. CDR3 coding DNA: TGCGCCAGCAGTTTCACAGGGGAAGCCTACGAGCAGTACTTC.

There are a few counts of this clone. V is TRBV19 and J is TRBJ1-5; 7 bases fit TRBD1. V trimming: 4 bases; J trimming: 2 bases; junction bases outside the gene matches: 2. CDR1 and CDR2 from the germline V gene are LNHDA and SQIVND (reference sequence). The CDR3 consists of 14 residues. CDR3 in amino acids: CASSNQGGNQPQHF. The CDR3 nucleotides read TGTGCCAGTAGTAACCAGGGGGGCAATCAGCCCCAGCATTTT.

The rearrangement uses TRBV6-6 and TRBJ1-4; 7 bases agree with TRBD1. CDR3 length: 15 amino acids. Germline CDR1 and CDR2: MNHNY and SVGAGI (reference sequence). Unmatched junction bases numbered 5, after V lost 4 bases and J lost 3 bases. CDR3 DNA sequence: TGTGCCAGCAGTTGGCCCGGGACAGCTAATGAAAAACTGTTTTTT. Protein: CASSWPGTANEKLFF.